This entry describes one T cell receptor (beta chain). As yet, its antigen is unknown. The data belong to a study of T cells after posttransplantation cyclophosphamide. The assay was immunoSEQ multiplex PCR, and TCRdb's table has in-frame clones only and misses some. Here the sample spans 1,500 to 2,000 clones, around four fifths being singletons. General study points: Later post-transplant blood repertoires were often dominated by donor CD8+ memory clones. Tissue-infiltrating T cells from skin or gut overlapped little with blood T cells.

Busulfan-fludarabine conditioning, marrow transplant, and cyclophosphamide on days +3 and +4 were administered. Sequencing was performed on PBMCs, taken roughly 310 days after allogeneic stem cell transplant with posttransplant cyclophosphamide. The receptor comes from a male patient aged 30 to 39 who received an allogeneic stem cell transplant from a related donor, was CMV-positive, and had acute GVHD only. The graft donor may account for some of the T cells.

The CDR3 region is CASSEGRRVQETQYF. For the CDR3, the DNA is TGTGCCAGCAGTGAAGGACGGAGGGTTCAAGAGACCCAGTACTTC. The chain combines TRBV2 with TRBJ2-5, with a possible D match to TRBD2 (6 bases). Germline V gene data show CDR1 as SNHLY and CDR2 as FYNNEI. This CDR3 has 15 amino acids. V was cut by 1 base and J by 2 bases, with 11 bases left in between. Filled out from reference TRBV2 and TRBJ2-5, the complete variable domain reads EPEVTQTPSHQVTQMGQEVILRCVPISNHLYFYWYRQILGQKVEFLVSFYNNEISEKSEIFDDQFSVERPDGSNFTLKIRSTKLEDSAMYFCASSEGRRVQETQYFGPGTRLLVL.